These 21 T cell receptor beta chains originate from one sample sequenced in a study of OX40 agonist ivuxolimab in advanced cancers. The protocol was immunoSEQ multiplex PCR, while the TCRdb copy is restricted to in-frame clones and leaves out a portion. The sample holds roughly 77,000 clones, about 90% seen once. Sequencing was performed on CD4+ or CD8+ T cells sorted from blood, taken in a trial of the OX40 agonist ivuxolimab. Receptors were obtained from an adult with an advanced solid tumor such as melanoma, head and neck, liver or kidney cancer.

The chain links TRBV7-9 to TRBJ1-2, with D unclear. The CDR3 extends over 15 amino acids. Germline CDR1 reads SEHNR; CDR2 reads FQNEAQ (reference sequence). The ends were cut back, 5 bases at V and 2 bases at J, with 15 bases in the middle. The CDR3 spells CASSPPYDTNYGYTF. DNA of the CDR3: TGTGCCAGCAGCCCCCCATATGACACGAACTATGGCTACACCTTC.

The CDR3 sequence: CASSLPGLRYGYTF. In DNA, the CDR3 is TGTGCCAGCAGCTTACCGGGACTAAGATATGGCTACACCTTC. The chain couples TRBV7-9 to TRBJ1-2; D might be TRBD1 (5 bases). Germline-derived CDR1 and CDR2 are SEHNR and FQNEAQ (reference sequence). The length of the CDR3 is 14 residues. V was shortened by 2 bases and J by 5 bases, with 12 bases between the two germline ends.

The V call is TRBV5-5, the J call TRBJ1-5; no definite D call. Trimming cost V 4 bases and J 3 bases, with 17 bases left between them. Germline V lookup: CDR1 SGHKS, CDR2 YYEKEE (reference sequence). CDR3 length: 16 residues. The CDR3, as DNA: TGTGCCAGCAGCACTGATGGACGATCCCTCAATCAGCCCCAGCATTTT. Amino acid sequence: CASSTDGRSLNQPQHF.

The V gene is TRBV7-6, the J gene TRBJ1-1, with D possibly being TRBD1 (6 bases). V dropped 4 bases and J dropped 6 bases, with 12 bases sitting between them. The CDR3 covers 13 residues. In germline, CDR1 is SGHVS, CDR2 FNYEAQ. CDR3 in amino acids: CASSSSGEAEAFF. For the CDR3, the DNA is TGTGCCAGCAGCTCCTCAGGGGAGGCTGAAGCTTTCTTT.

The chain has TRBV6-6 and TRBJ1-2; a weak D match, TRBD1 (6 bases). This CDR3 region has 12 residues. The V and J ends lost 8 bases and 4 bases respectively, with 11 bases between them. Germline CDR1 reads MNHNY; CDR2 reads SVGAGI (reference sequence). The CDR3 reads CASAGAGYGYTF. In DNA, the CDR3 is TGTGCCAGCGCGGGGGCGGGCTATGGCTACACCTTC.

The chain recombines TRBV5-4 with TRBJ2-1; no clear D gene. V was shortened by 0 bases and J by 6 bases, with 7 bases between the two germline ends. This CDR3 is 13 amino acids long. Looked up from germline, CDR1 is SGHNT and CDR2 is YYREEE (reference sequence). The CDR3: CASSLVYGNEQFF. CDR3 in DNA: TGTGCCAGCAGCTTGGTTTACGGCAATGAGCAGTTCTTC.

The CDR3 DNA sequence: TGTGCCAGCAGTTACTCTACAGGGGAGAGCTCCTACGAGCAGTACTTC. It yields the protein CASSYSTGESSYEQYF. The chain uses TRBV6-5 and TRBJ2-7; 7 bases match TRBD1. V shed 0 bases, J shed 0 bases, and the junction held 5 bases outside the gene matches. This CDR3 spans 16 amino acids. The germline CDR1 and CDR2 sequences are MNHEY and SVGAGI.

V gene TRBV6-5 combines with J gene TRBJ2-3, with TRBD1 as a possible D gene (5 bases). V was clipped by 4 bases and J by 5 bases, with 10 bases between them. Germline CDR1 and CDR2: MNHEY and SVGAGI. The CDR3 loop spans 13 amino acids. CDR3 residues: CASSFHRKDTQYF. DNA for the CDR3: TGTGCCAGCAGTTTCCACAGGAAAGATACGCAGTATTTT.

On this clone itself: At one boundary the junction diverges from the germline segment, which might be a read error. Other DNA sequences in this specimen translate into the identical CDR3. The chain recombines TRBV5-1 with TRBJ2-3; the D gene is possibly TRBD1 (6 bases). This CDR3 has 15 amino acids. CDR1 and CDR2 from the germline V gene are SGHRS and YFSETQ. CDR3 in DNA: TGCGCCAGTAGCTTGGACAGCTTTAGCACAGATACGCAGTATTTT. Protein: CASSLDSFSTDTQYF.

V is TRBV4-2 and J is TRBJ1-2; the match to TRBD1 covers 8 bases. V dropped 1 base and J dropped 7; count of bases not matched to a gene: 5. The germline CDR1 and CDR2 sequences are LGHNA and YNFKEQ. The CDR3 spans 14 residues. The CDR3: CASSQAGGLGGYTF. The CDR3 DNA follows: TGTGCCAGCAGCCAAGCAGGGGGCCTGGGTGGCTACACCTTC.

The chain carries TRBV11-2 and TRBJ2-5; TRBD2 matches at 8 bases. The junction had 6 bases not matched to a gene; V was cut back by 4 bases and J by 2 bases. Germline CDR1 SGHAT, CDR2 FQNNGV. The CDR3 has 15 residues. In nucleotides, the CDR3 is TGTGCCAGCAGCTACGAACTAGCGGAACAAGAGACCCAGTACTTC. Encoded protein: CASSYELAEQETQYF.

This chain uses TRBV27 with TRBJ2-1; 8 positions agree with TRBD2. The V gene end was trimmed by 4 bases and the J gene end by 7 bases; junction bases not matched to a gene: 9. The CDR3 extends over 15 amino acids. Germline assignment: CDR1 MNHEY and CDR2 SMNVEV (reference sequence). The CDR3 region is CASSYYGGAFNEQFF. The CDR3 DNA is TGTGCCAGCAGTTATTACGGGGGGGCTTTTAATGAGCAGTTCTTC.

The CDR3 nucleotides are TGTGCCAGCAGCCAACACATGACAGGGGGCAATCAGCCCCAGCATTTT. It translates to CASSQHMTGGNQPQHF. The chain uses TRBV5-6 and TRBJ1-5; 8 nucleotides line up with TRBD1. V gave up 4 bases and J gave up 2 bases; unmatched junction bases: 8. Germline V gives CDR1 SGHDT, CDR2 YYEEEE. The CDR3 has 16 residues.

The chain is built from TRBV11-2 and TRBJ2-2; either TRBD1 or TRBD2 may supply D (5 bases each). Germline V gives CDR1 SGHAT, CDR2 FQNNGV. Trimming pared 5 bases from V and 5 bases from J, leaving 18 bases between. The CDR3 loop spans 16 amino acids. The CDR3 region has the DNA TGTGCCAGCAGCAGGGACGCCCCCGGACAAACCGGGGAGCTGTTTTTT. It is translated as CASSRDAPGQTGELFF.

CDR3 nucleotides: TGTGCCATCACCGAGGGAAACACTGAAGCTTTCTTT. This encodes CAITEGNTEAFF. V usage is TRBV10-3 and J usage is TRBJ1-1; D is uncertain. V dropped 7 bases and J dropped 2 bases, with 8 bases sitting between them. Germline assignment: CDR1 ENHRY and CDR2 SYGVKD. The CDR3 totals 12 residues.

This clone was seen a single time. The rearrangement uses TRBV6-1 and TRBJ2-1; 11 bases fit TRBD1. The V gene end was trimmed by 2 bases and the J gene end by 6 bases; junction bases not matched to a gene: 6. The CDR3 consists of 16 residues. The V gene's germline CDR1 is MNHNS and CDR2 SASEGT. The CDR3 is CASSEFFGTGGNEQFF. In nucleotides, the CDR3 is TGTGCCAGCAGTGAATTCTTCGGGACAGGGGGCAATGAGCAGTTCTTC.

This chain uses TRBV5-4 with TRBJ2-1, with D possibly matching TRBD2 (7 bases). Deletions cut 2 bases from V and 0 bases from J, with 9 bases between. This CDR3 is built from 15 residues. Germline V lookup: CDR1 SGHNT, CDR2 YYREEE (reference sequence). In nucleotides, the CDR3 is TGTGCCAGCAGCTTTAGGGGGGGCTCCTACAATGAGCAGTTCTTC. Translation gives CASSFRGGSYNEQFF.

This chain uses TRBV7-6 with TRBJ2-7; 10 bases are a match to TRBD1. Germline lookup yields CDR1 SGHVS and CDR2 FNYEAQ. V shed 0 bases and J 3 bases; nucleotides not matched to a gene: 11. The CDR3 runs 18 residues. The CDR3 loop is CASSLALPGQGIVYEQYF. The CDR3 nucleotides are TGTGCCAGCAGCTTAGCCCTACCGGGACAGGGGATTGTCTACGAGCAGTACTTC.

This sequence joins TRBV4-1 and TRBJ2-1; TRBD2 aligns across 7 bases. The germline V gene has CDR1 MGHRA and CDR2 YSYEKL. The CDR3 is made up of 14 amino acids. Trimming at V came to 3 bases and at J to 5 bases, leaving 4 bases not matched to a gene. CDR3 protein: CASSHAGDHNEQFF. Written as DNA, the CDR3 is TGCGCCAGCAGCCATGCGGGGGACCACAATGAGCAGTTCTTC.

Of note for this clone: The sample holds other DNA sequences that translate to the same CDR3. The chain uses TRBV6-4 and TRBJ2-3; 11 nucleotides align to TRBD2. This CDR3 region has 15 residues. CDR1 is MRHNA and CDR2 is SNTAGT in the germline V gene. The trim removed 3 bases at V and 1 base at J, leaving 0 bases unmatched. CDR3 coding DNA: TGTGCCAGCAGTGAGACTAGCGGGGGCACAGATACGCAGTATTTT. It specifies CASSETSGGTDTQYF.

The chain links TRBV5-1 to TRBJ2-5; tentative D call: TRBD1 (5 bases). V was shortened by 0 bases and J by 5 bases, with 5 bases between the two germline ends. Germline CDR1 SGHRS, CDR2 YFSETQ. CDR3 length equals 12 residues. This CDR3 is CASSLAGETQYF. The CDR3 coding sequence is TGCGCCAGCAGCTTGGCAGGGGAGACCCAGTACTTC. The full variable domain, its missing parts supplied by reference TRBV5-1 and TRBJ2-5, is KAGVTQTPRYLIKTRGQQVTLSCSPISGHRSVSWYQQTPGQGLQFLFEYFSETQRNKGNFPGRFSGRQFSNSRSEMNVSTLELGDSALYLCASSLAGETQYFGPGTRLLVL.